Detailed here is one TCR beta chain. What it recognizes is unknown. This entry comes from a study of cytomegalovirus exposure and HLA in healthy donors. Study-level information: A subsequent analysis reported that the approximately 120 validation repertoires were produced on the same platform that had also been used for the 550 to 750 first-cohort repertoires.

These donors were members of the approximately 120-subject validation cohort, a group separate from the approximately 670-subject first cohort. Assay: immunoSEQ multiplex PCR; the TCRdb copy retains only in-frame clones and omits some. The sample lists around 180,000 clones, about 80% seen once, with around 7% in the top ten. The germline gives CDR1 LNHDA, CDR2 SQIVND (reference sequence). The CDR3 sequence is 12 residues long. Deletions cut 8 bases from V and 6 bases from J, with 13 bases between. Study-level points and caveats: According to the study, approximately 150 TCR beta chains were cytomegalovirus-associated.

Sequencing was performed on PBMCs. The V and J genes are TRBV19 and TRBJ1-1; D is ambiguous. This sequence originates from a man aged 18 to 30 in good health and CMV-seropositive. This CDR3 is CASGRAGAEAFF. The CDR3 DNA is TGTGCCAGTGGGCGGGCTGGTGCTGAAGCTTTCTTT.